Below are 15 T cell receptor beta chains sequenced from a single sample in a study of beta chain features in type 1 diabetes. Sequencing targeted expressed TCRB transcripts, as all isolated RNA had been reverse transcribed. Sequenced by immunoSEQ multiplex PCR; TCRdb stores in-frame clones only, minus some. The sample shows hundreds of thousands of clones, about 32% of them seen only once. Sequencing was carried out using naive CD4+ T cells from blood. These receptor sequences come from a young man in good health.

This clone was detected a few times. The chain employs TRBV29-1 and TRBJ1-1; D gene ambiguous. The CDR3 consists of 11 residues. Germline assignment: CDR1 SQVTM and CDR2 ANQGSEA. The V end lost 5 bases, the J end lost 0 bases, and 4 bases lay between the germline ends. The chain's CDR3 is CSVQLNTEAFF. DNA of the CDR3: TGCAGCGTTCAGCTGAACACTGAAGCTTTCTTT.

The gene calls are TRBV5-6 and TRBJ2-7; 8 positions agree with TRBD1. The CDR3 is 15 residues long. The ends lost 1 base at V and 0 bases at J; junction bases unmatched: 3. Per the germline V gene, CDR1 is SGHDT and CDR2 is YYEEEE. The CDR3 is CASSLTGGYSYEQYF. For the CDR3, the DNA is TGTGCCAGCAGCTTGACAGGGGGTTACTCCTACGAGCAGTACTTC.

The CDR3 coding sequence is TGTGCCAGTGTTTCGGGGGCCTACGAGCAGTACTTC. As protein: CASVSGAYEQYF. The chain couples TRBV28 to TRBJ2-7; tentatively, D is TRBD2 (6 bases). CDR1 and CDR2 from the germline V gene are MDHEN and SYDVKM. Between the trimmed V and J ends, which lost 9 bases and 2 bases, there was a span of 11 bases. The CDR3 runs 12 residues. Together with reference TRBV28 and TRBJ2-7, the CDR3 gives the full variable domain: DVKVTQSSRYLVKRTGEKVFLECVQDMDHENMFWYRQDPGLGLRLIYFSYDVKMKEKGDIPEGYSVSREKKERFSLILESASTNQTSMYLCASVSGAYEQYFGPGTRLTVT.

The J gene is TRBJ2-3, the V gene TRBV2; D not certain. CDR3 length: 15 amino acids. V lost 6 bases to trimming and J lost 5 bases, with 18 bases between them. Germline V gene sequence: CDR1 SNHLY, CDR2 FYNNEI. CDR3 residues: CASSQTRYPGDTQYF. CDR3 in DNA: TGTGCCAGCAGCCAGACTCGCTACCCGGGAGATACGCAGTATTTT.

This rearrangement joins TRBV5-4 to TRBJ2-3; D possibly corresponds to TRBD2 (6 bases). Looked up from germline, CDR1 is SGHNT and CDR2 is YYREEE (reference sequence). The CDR3 contains 13 residues. V lost 3 bases and J lost 2, with 7 bases in between. The CDR3 DNA is TGTGCCAGCAGCTGGGACTCCACAGATACGCAGTATTTT. Amino acid sequence: CASSWDSTDTQYF.

This clone was recorded a few times. The rearrangement links TRBV29-1 to TRBJ1-1; a weak D match, TRBD1 (6 bases). The CDR3 totals 13 residues. Germline V lookup: CDR1 SQVTM, CDR2 ANQGSEA. V gave up 6 bases and J gave up 1 base, with 12 bases separating them. The CDR3 spells CSVRTASNTEAFF. The DNA of the CDR3 is TGCAGCGTGAGGACAGCTTCGAACACTGAAGCTTTCTTT.

This clone was picked up a small number of times. The chain uses TRBV5-1 and TRBJ2-5, with D unclear. Trimming removed 3 bases from V and 5 bases from J, with 8 bases in between. Germline-derived CDR1 and CDR2 are SGHRS and YFSETQ. CDR3 length: 12 residues. CDR3 sequence (DNA): TGCGCCAGCAGCTACGACCGGGAGACCCAGTACTTC. Translating gives CASSYDRETQYF.

This chain uses TRBV5-1 with TRBJ1-4, with a tentative D call TRBD1 (5 bases). Per germline, CDR1 SGHRS and CDR2 YFSETQ. The CDR3 has 15 amino acids. V gave up 4 bases and J gave up 10 bases, with 20 bases separating them. The CDR3 loop reads CASSLPTDSHGKLFF. CDR3 coding DNA: TGCGCCAGCAGCCTCCCGACTGACAGTCACGGAAAACTGTTTTTT.

The chain is built from TRBV27 and TRBJ2-1, with 9 bases fitting TRBD2. The trim removed 4 bases at V and 9 bases at J, leaving 10 bases unmatched. The length of the CDR3 is 15 residues. Germline CDR1 is MNHEY and CDR2 is SMNVEV (reference sequence). The DNA for the CDR3 is TGTGCCAGCAGTTCACTAGCGGGTATCCGTGGTGAGCAGTTCTTC. Translated, it gives CASSSLAGIRGEQFF.

The J gene is TRBJ2-7, the V gene TRBV19, with 11 bases matching TRBD2. Unmatched junction bases numbered 11, after V lost 9 bases and J lost 1 base. The CDR3 runs 16 residues. Germline V gene data show CDR1 as LNHDA and CDR2 as SQIVND (reference sequence). The CDR3 is CASFTSGSLWSYEQYF. In nucleotides, the CDR3 is TGTGCCAGCTTTACTAGCGGGAGTTTATGGTCCTACGAGCAGTACTTC.

In its sample, this clone was seen many times. This chain connects TRBV30 to TRBJ1-2; D unclear. The CDR3 has 11 residues. Germline loops: CDR1 GTSNPN, CDR2 SVGIG (reference sequence). The V and J ends lost 6 bases and 6 bases respectively, with 11 bases between them. This CDR3 reads CACLPGNGYTF. The CDR3 DNA is TGTGCCTGCCTTCCCGGTAATGGCTACACCTTC. Full variable domain (remainder filled in from reference TRBV30 and TRBJ1-2): SQTIHQWPATLVQPVGSPLSLECTVEGTSNPNLYWYRQAAGRGLQLLFYSVGIGQISSEVPQNLSASRPQDRQFILSSKKLLLSDSGFYLCACLPGNGYTFGSGTRLTVV.

The chain combines TRBV30 with TRBJ2-5; possibly TRBD1 or TRBD2 for D (5 bases each). CDR1 is GTSNPN and CDR2 is SVGIG in the germline V gene (reference sequence). The ends were cut back, 0 bases at V and 9 bases at J, with 14 bases in the middle. The CDR3 contains 13 residues. The DNA of the CDR3 is TGTGCCTGGAGTGTAGGGCAGGGACGGTCCCAGTACTTC. Encoded protein: CAWSVGQGRSQYF.

This clone was detected only a few times. The rearrangement links TRBV4-2 to TRBJ1-3; D remains ambiguous. Per the germline V gene, CDR1 is LGHNA and CDR2 is YNFKEQ. Trimming left V 5 bases short and J 3 bases short, with 26 bases between. CDR3 length: 19 amino acids. CDR3 loop: CASSERVEVRESGGNTIYF. The CDR3 bases are TGTGCCAGCAGCGAAAGGGTTGAAGTACGGGAATCGGGTGGAAACACCATATATTTT.

The table lists this clone with a few counts. The chain employs TRBV7-6 and TRBJ2-2; no firm D call. The V gene lost 5 bases and the J gene lost 0 bases, with 16 bases spanning the gap. The germline gives CDR1 SGHVS, CDR2 FNYEAQ. The CDR3 runs to 17 residues. The CDR3 sequence is CASSDNTAETNTGELFF. The CDR3 DNA reads TGTGCCAGCAGCGACAATACCGCGGAGACGAACACCGGGGAGCTGTTTTTT.

J is TRBJ2-4 and V is TRBV7-2; 7 bases align to TRBD2. J was trimmed by 6 bases and V by 2 bases; bases with no gene match: 7. Looked up from germline, CDR1 is SGHTA and CDR2 is FQGNSA. The CDR3 has 15 amino acids. DNA of the CDR3: TGTGCCAGCAGCTTAAGTTGGGCTAGCGGAAACATTCAGTACTTC. Protein: CASSLSWASGNIQYF. Drawing the rest from reference TRBV7-2 and TRBJ2-4, the complete variable domain is GAGVSQSPSNKVTEKGKDVELRCDPISGHTALYWYRQSLGQGLEFLIYFQGNSAPDKSGLPSDRFSAERTGGSVSTLTIQRTQQEDSAVYLCASSLSWASGNIQYFGAGTRLSVL.